These 8 T cell receptor beta chains were all obtained from the same sample, sequenced in a study (dated by TCRdb to the mid-2010s). Libraries came from RT-PCR. Reads for this sample came from an Illumina MiSeq. In TCRdb, the public reads were trimmed at Q25 with fastp and aligned with MiXCR, with productive beta chains retained. A single entry per CDR3 protein holds the most common genes and DNA from its merged rows. For this sample there are about 680,000 distinct CDR3 sequences; 14% appear just once. The top ten hold just over 3.5% of the sample. The specimen was memory CD4+ T cells from blood. Receptor source: a female donor in good health, serving as a healthy control.

Only a few counts were recorded for this clonotype. The chain carries TRBV28 and TRBJ1-4; D is uncertain. The V end was cut by 3 bases, the J end by 8 bases, with 7 bases between. Germline lookup yields CDR1 MDHEN and CDR2 SYDVKM. The CDR3 consists of 12 residues. DNA for the CDR3: TGTGCCAGCAGTTTCGCCAAGGAAAAACTGTTTTTT. Translation: CASSFAKEKLFF.

The chain combines TRBV5-1 with TRBJ1-5; 8 bases are a match to TRBD1. Germline trimming cut 7 bases from V and 4 bases from J; bases unmatched to any gene: 10. Germline-derived CDR1 and CDR2 are SGHRS and YFSETQ. This CDR3 has 15 residues. The CDR3 loop reads CASRIGQGGNQPQHF. CDR3 in DNA: TGCGCCAGCCGCATCGGACAGGGTGGTAATCAGCCCCAGCATTTT.

This clonotype was observed a few times. CDR3 in amino acids: CSARDYGQGSNEQFF. In nucleotides, the CDR3 is TGCAGTGCTAGAGATTACGGACAGGGGAGTAATGAGCAGTTCTTC. The rearrangement joins TRBV20-1 to TRBJ2-1; 9 bases fit TRBD1. Germline values: CDR1 DFQATT, CDR2 SNEGSKA (reference sequence). CDR3 length: 15 residues. The trim removed 0 bases at V and 7 bases at J, leaving 7 bases unmatched.

The chain links TRBV29-1 to TRBJ1-4, with 11 bases that match TRBD1. CDR1 and CDR2 (germline): SQVTM, ANQGSEA. Trimming cost V 6 bases and J 3 bases; bases outside gene matches: 6. The CDR3 length is 15 residues. DNA of the CDR3: TGCAGCGTCCGAGGACAGGGGGCCTCTAATGAAAAACTGTTTTTT. Translation gives CSVRGQGASNEKLFF.

V and J are TRBV28 and TRBJ2-1; maybe TRBD2 (6 bases). This CDR3 has 17 residues. The ends were cut back, 2 bases at V and 0 bases at J, with 14 bases in the middle. Germline V gene sequence: CDR1 MDHEN, CDR2 SYDVKM. This CDR3 reads CASSLGGGGSSYNEQFF. In DNA form, the CDR3 reads TGTGCCAGCAGTTTAGGGGGAGGTGGAAGCTCCTACAATGAGCAGTTCTTC.

The chain employs TRBV5-1 and TRBJ1-4; a possible D gene is TRBD1 (5 bases). The CDR3 has 14 amino acids. V shed 4 bases and J shed 7 bases, with 14 bases lying between them. The germline V gene has CDR1 SGHRS and CDR2 YFSETQ. The CDR3 is CASSTGTLGEKLFF. CDR3 in DNA: TGCGCCAGCAGCACCGGGACTTTGGGTGAAAAACTGTTTTTT.

This clonotype showed up just a few times. This chain joins TRBV19 and TRBJ2-5; TRBD1 matches 8 bases. J was trimmed by 1 base and V by 5 bases; bases with no gene match: 9. The germline V gene encodes CDR1 LNHDA and CDR2 SQIVND (reference sequence). The CDR3 has 16 residues. CDR3 region: CASSLGTGTLQETQYF. The CDR3, as DNA: TGTGCCAGTAGTCTAGGGACAGGAACCCTCCAAGAGACCCAGTACTTC.

This clonotype has a count of ten or more. The chain has TRBV5-1 and TRBJ2-7, with 8 nucleotides matching TRBD1. Germline CDR1 is SGHRS and CDR2 is YFSETQ. The CDR3 runs 15 residues. Trimming removed 4 bases from V and 1 base from J; junction bases left unmatched: 7. CDR3: CASSPTGTGSYEQYF. CDR3 nucleotide sequence: TGCGCCAGCAGCCCCACCGGGACAGGATCCTACGAGCAGTACTTC.